This T cell receptor (beta chain) was sequenced in a study of cytomegalovirus exposure and HLA in healthy donors. General study points: In a later analysis, first-cohort TCR clusters were found to tend to co-occur in the 130 or so validation repertoires. Most TCR sequences were rare, but some public TCRs occurred in many donors.

Germline V CDR1 and CDR2: GTSNPN, SVGIG (reference sequence). The CDR3 is made up of 15 amino acids. V shed 2 bases and J shed 0 bases, with 13 bases lying between them. Produced via immunoSEQ multiplex PCR; TCRdb's table is partial and in-frame only. The sample lists about 64,000 clones, 90% to 95% occurring once. In regard to this clone: The antigen is not known.

Donors came from a validation cohort of 90 to 150 subjects, distinct from the first 666-subject cohort. Sequencing was done on a sample of PBMCs. This receptor was taken from a woman between 18 and 29 years old in good health and CMV-seronegative. The chain is built from TRBV30 and TRBJ2-5, with D maybe TRBD1 (5 bases). The CDR3 spells CAWSQGDGYQETQYF. The CDR3 bases are TGTGCCTGGAGTCAGGGCGACGGGTACCAAGAGACCCAGTACTTC.